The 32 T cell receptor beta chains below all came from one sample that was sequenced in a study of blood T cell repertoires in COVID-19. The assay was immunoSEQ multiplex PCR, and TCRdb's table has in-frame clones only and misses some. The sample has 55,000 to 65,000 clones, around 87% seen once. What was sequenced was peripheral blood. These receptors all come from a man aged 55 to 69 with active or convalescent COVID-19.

The CDR3 spells CASSLYGASNNEQFF. The CDR3 DNA reads as TGTGCCAGCAGCTTGTATGGGGCTAGTAACAATGAGCAGTTCTTC. The gene calls are TRBV5-6 and TRBJ2-1; perhaps TRBD1 as D (5 bases). Germline V gene sequence: CDR1 SGHDT, CDR2 YYEEEE. Between the trimmed V and J ends, which lost 1 base and 5 bases, there was a span of 13 bases. This CDR3 spans 15 amino acids.

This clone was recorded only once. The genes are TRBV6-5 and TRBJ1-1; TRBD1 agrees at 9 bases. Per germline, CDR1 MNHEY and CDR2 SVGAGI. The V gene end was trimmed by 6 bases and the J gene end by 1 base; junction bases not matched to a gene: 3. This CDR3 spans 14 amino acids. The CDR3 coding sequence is TGTGCCAGCAGGGGACAGGGATCGAACACTGAAGCTTTCTTT. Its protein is CASRGQGSNTEAFF.

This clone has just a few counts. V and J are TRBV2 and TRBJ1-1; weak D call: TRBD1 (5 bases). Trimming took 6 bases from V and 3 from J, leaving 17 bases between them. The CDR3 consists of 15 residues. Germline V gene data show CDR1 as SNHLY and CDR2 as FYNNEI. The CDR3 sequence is CASRTTAGGHTEAFF. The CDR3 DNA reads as TGTGCCAGCAGAACGACAGCCGGTGGGCACACTGAAGCTTTCTTT.

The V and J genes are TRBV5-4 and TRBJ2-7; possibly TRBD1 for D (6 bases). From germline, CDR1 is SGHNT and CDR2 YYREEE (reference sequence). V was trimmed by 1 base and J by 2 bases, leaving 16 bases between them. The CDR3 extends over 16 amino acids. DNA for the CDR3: TGTGCCAGCAGCTTGTTTACCGGTAACAGGGCCTACGAGCAGTACTTC. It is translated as CASSLFTGNRAYEQYF.

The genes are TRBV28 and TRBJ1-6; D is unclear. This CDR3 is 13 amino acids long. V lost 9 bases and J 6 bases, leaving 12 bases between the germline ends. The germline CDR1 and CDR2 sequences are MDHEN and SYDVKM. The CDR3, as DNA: TGTGCCAGTTCGTCCCCTATTAATTCACCCCTCCACTTT. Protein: CASSSPINSPLHF.

The CDR3 bases are TGTGCCAGCTCAGCGACTCCTGGCAATCAGCCCCAGCATTTT. It codes for CASSATPGNQPQHF. The chain recombines TRBV18 with TRBJ1-5; D is uncertain. Germline lookup yields CDR1 KGHSH and CDR2 LQKENI. The germline V and J ends were trimmed by 5 bases and 2 bases, with 10 bases remaining between them. The CDR3 has 14 amino acids.

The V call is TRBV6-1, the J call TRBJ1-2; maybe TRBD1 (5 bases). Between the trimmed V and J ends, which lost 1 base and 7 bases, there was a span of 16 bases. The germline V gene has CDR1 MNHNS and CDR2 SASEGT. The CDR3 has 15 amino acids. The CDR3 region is CASSEGGRVRFGYTF. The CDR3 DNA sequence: TGTGCCAGCAGTGAAGGGGGCAGGGTTCGGTTTGGCTACACCTTC.

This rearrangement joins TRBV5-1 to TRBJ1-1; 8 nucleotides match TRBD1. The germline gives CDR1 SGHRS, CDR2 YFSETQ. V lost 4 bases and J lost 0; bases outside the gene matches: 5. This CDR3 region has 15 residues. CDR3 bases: TGCGCCAGCAGCCCTACAGGGGGGATGAACACTGAAGCTTTCTTT. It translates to CASSPTGGMNTEAFF.

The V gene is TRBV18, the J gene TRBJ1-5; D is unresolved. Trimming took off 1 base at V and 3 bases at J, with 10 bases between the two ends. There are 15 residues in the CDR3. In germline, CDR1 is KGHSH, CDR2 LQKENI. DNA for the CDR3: TGTGCCAGCTCACCACAGGGAGGGAACAATCAGCCCCAGCATTTT. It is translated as CASSPQGGNNQPQHF.

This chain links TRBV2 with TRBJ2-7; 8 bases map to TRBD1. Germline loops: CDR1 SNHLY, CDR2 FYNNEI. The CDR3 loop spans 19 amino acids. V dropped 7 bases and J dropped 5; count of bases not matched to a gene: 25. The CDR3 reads CASKRKGQVSSLRLNEQYF. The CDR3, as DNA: TGTGCCAGCAAAAGGAAGGGACAGGTCAGCTCGCTACGGTTGAACGAGCAGTACTTC.

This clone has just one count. CDR3 amino acids: CASSAGLIQGIDEKLFF. The DNA for the CDR3 is TGTGCCAGCAGCGCGGGACTGATTCAGGGAATTGATGAAAAACTGTTTTTT. The chain employs TRBV7-9 and TRBJ1-4, with a possible D match to TRBD1 (5 bases). Germline V gene data show CDR1 as SEHNR and CDR2 as FQNEAQ (reference sequence). Trimming left V 5 bases short and J 6 bases short, with 22 bases between. The CDR3 loop spans 17 amino acids.

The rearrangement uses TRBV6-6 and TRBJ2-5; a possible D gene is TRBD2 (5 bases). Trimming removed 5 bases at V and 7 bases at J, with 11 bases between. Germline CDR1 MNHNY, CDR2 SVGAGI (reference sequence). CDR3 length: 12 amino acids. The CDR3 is CASSETAGTQYF. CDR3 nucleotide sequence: TGTGCCAGCAGTGAGACGGCGGGGACCCAGTACTTC.

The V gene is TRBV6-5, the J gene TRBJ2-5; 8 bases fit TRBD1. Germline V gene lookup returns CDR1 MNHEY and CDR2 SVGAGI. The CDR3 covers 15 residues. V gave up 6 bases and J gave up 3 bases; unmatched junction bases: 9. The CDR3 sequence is CASRHTGGTEETQYF. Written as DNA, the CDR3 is TGTGCCAGCAGGCACACAGGGGGAACGGAAGAGACCCAGTACTTC.

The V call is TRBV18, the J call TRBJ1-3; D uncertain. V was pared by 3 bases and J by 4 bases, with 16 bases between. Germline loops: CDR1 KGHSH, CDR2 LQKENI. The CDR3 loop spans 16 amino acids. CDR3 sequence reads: CASSPPIRGLGNTIYF. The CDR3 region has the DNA TGTGCCAGCTCACCCCCGATCCGGGGTTTAGGAAACACCATATATTTT.

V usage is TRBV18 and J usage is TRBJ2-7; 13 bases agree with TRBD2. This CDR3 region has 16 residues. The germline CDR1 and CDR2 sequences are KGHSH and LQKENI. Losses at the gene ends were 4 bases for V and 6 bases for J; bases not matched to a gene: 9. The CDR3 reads CASSQPGLAGSGEQYF. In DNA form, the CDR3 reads TGTGCCAGCTCACAGCCGGGACTAGCGGGATCCGGCGAGCAGTACTTC.

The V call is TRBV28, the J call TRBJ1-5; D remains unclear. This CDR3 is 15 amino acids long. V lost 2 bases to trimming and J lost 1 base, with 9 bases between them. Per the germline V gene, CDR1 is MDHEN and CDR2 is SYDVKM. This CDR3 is CASSLRGGSNQPQHF. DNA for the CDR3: TGTGCCAGCAGTTTACGGGGAGGCAGCAATCAGCCCCAGCATTTT.

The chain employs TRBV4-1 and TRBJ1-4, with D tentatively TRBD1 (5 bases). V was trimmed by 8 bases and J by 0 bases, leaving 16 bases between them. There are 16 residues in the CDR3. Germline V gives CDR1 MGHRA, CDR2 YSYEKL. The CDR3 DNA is TGCGCCAGCCGGGGGGTATCCCTTGCAACTAATGAAAAACTGTTTTTT. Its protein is CASRGVSLATNEKLFF.

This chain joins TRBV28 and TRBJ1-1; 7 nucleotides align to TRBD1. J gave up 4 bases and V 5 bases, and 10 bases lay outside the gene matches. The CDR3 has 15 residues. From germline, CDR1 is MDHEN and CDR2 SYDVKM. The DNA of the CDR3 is TGTGCCAGCAGTGCCCCCCGACAGGGCTTCACTGAAGCTTTCTTT. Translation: CASSAPRQGFTEAFF. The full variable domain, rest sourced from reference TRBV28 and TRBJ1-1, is DVKVTQSSRYLVKRTGEKVFLECVQDMDHENMFWYRQDPGLGLRLIYFSYDVKMKEKGDIPEGYSVSREKKERFSLILESASTNQTSMYLCASSAPRQGFTEAFFGQGTRLTVV.

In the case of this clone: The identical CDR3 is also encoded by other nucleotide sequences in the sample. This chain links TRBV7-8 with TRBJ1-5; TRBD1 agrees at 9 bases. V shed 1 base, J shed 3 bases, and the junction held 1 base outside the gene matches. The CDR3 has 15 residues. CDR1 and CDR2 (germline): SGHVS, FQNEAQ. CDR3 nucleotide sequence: TGTGCCAGCAGCTTAGGGACAGGGGACAATCAGCCCCAGCATTTT. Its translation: CASSLGTGDNQPQHF.

CDR3 sequence: CSARDINEQFF. The CDR3 DNA reads as TGCAGTGCTAGAGATATTAATGAGCAGTTCTTC. The genes are TRBV20-1 and TRBJ2-1; D is undetermined. CDR3 size: 11 residues. Per germline, CDR1 DFQATT and CDR2 SNEGSKA (reference sequence). Trimming stripped 0 bases from V and 7 bases from J, with 4 bases between.

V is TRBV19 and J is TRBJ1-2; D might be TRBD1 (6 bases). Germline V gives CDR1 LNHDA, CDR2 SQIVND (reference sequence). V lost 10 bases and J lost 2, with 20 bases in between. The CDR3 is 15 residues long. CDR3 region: CATRGGGVVNYGYTF. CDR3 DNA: TGTGCCACCCGAGGGGGGGGAGTCGTAAACTATGGCTACACCTTC.

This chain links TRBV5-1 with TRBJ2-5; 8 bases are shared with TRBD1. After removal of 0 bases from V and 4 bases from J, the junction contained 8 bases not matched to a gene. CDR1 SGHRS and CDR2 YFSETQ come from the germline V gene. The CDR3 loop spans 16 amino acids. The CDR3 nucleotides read TGCGCCAGCAGCTTGGTTCCCAGGGGGCGAGGAGAGACCCAGTACTTC. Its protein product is CASSLVPRGRGETQYF.

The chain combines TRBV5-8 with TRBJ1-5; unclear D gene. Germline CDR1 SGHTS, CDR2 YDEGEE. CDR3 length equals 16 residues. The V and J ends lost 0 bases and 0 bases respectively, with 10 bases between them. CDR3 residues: CASSLVGPGSNQPQHF. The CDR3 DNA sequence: TGTGCCAGCAGCTTGGTTGGTCCGGGTAGCAATCAGCCCCAGCATTTT.

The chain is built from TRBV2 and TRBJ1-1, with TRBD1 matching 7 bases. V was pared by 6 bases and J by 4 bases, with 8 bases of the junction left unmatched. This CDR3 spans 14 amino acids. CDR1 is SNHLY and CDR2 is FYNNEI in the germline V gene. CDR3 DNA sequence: TGTGCCAGCAGAGACAGGGCAGTGAGCACTGAAGCTTTCTTT. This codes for CASRDRAVSTEAFF.

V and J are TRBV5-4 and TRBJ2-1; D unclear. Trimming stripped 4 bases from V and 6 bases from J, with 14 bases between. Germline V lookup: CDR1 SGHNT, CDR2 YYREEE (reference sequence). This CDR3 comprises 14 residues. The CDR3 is CASSLPVSSNEQFF. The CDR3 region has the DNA TGTGCCAGCAGCCTCCCCGTGTCGAGCAATGAGCAGTTCTTC.

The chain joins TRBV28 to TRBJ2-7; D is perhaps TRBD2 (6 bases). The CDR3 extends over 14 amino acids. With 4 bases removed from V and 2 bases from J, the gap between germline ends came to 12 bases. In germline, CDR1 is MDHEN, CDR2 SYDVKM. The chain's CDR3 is CASSSGGAPYEQYF. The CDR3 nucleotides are TGTGCCAGCAGTTCCGGCGGGGCCCCCTACGAGCAGTACTTC.

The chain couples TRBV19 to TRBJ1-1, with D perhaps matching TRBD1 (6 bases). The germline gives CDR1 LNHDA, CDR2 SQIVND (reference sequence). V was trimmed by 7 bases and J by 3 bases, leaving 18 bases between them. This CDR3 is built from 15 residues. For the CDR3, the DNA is TGTGCCAGTACCCTAGGGCGACAGGTGTACACTGAAGCTTTCTTT. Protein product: CASTLGRQVYTEAFF.

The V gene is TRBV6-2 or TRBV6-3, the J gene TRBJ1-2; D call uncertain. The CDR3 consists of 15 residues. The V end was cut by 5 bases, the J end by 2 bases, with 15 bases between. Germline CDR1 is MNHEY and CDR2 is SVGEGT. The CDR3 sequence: CASSNRLTENYGYTF. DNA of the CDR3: TGTGCCAGCAGTAACCGTCTCACAGAGAACTATGGCTACACCTTC.

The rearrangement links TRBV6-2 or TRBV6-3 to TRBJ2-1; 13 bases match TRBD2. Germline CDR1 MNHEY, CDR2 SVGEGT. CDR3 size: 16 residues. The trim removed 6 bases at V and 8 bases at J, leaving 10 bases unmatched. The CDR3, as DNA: TGTGCCAGCAGCCCATCCGGACTAGCGGGAGAGGATGAGCAGTTCTTC. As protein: CASSPSGLAGEDEQFF.

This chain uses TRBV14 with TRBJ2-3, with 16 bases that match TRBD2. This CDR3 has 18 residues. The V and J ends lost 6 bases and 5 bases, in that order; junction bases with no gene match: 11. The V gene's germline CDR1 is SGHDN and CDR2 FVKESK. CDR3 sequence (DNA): TGTGCCAGCAGTCGAAGATTCGGGACTAGCGGGAGGGGAGATACGCAGTATTTT. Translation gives CASSRRFGTSGRGDTQYF.

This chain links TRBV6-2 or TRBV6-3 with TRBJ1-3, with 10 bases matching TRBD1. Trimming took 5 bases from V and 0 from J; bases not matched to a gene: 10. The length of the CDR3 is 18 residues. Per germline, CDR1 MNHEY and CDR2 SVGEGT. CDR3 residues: CASSPGQGLRDSGNTIYF. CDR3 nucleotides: TGTGCCAGCAGTCCGGGACAGGGGTTAAGGGACTCTGGAAACACCATATATTTT.

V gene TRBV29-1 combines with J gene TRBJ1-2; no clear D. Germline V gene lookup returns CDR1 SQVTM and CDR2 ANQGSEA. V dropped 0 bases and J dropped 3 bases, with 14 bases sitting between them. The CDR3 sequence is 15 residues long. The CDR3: CSVEDRFAGYYGYTF. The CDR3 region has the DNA TGCAGCGTTGAAGATCGATTCGCGGGGTACTATGGCTACACCTTC. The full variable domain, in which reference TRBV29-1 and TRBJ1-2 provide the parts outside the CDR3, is SAVISQKPSRDICQRGTSLTIQCQVDSQVTMMFWYRQQPGQSLTLIATANQGSEATYESGFVIDKFPISRPNLTFSTLTVSNMSPEDSSIYLCSVEDRFAGYYGYTFGSGTRLTVV.